This T cell receptor beta chain was identified in a study of chemoradiotherapy in HPV16-positive cancers. Study results and limitations: For HPV16-positive patients, expanding HPV-responsive T cells associated with longer recurrence-free survival. Only a couple of HPV16-positive patients supplied the functional HPV-specificity definition.

Trimming pared 5 bases from V and 8 bases from J, leaving 15 bases between. The germline gives CDR1 SGHVS, CDR2 FQNEAQ. This CDR3 has 13 residues. Remarks on this clone: Its antigen is not identified.

The method was immunoSEQ multiplex PCR; TCRdb's version includes in-frame clones alone and lacks a portion of them. The sample records fewer than 40,000 clones, around 80% being singletons. This clonotype was sampled from a human donor with HPV-associated anogenital cancer. The specimen comprised blood, sampled from a patient who underwent chemoradiotherapy. The rearrangement uses TRBV7-8 and TRBJ1-2; no clear D. The CDR3 bases are TGTGCCAGCAGCATCGGGCAGGCGACAGGCTACACCTTC. Residues: CASSIGQATGYTF.